This T cell receptor (beta chain) originates from a study of a mutant IDH1 vaccine in newly diagnosed glioma. Turning to the study itself: Across weeks 1, 3, 5, 7, 11, 15, 19 and 23, patients received a vaccination each time, eight in all.

Clones were read by immunoSEQ multiplex PCR, and TCRdb kept only the in-frame ones, dropping some. Seen here are roughly 74,000 clones, around 85% observed once, and the top ten hold roughly 0.81%. A single count supports this clone. The target antigen is unknown. Trimming took 0 bases from V and 7 from J; bases not matched to a gene: 4. The CDR3 consists of 17 residues. Germline V lookup: CDR1 MGHRA, CDR2 YSYEKL. The sample's time point: week 23, last vaccination. It was 300 ug of mutant IDH1 20-mer peptide that made up each vaccine dose, given with topical imiquimod. New astrocytomas of WHO grade 3 or 4 that were IDH1-mutant and ATRX-lost were found in the donors.

Source: PBMCs, taken from a glioma patient whose treatment included an IDH1 peptide vaccine. The TCR originated in a woman in her forties or fifties with glioma. V gene TRBV4-1 combines with J gene TRBJ2-2; 14 nucleotides align to TRBD2. CDR3 DNA: TGCGCCAGCAGCCAAGAGGGACTAGCGGGAGTGAGCGGGGAGCTGTTTTTT. Translating it yields CASSQEGLAGVSGELFF.